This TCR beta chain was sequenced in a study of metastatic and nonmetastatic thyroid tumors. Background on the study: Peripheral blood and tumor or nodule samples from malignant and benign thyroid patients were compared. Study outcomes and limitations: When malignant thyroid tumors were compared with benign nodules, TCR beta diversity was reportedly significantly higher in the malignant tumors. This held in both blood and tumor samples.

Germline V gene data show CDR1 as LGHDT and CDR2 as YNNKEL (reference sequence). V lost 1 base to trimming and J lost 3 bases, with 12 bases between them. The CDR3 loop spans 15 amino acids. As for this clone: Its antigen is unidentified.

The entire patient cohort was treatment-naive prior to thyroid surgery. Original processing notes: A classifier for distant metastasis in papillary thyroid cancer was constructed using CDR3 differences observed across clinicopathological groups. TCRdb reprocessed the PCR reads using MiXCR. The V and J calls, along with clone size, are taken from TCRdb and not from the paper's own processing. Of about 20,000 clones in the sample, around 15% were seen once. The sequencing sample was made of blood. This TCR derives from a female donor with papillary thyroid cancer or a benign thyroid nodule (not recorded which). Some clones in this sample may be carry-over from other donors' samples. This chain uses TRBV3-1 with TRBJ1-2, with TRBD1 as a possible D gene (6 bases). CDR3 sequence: CASSQVWGRDYGYTF. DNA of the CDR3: TGTGCCAGCAGCCAAGTGTGGGGGCGTGACTATGGCTACACCTTC.